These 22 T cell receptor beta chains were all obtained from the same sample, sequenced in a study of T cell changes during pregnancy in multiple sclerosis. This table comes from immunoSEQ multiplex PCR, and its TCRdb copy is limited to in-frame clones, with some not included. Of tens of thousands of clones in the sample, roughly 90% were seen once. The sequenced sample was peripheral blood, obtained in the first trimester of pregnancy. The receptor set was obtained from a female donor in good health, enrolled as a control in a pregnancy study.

The CDR3 nucleotides read TGTGCCAGCTCCGGGACAGGGCAAGCTAACTATGGCTACACCTTC. It specifies CASSGTGQANYGYTF. The gene calls are TRBV18 and TRBJ1-2; TRBD1 aligns across 9 bases. Germline assignment: CDR1 KGHSH and CDR2 LQKENI. The J segment lost 0 bases and the V segment lost 6 bases, leaving 5 bases of the junction unmatched. The CDR3 sequence is 15 residues long. Filled out from reference TRBV18 and TRBJ1-2, the complete variable domain reads NAGVMQNPRHLVRRRGQEARLRCSPMKGHSHVYWYRQLPEEGLKFMVYLQKENIIDESGMPKERFSAEFPKEGPSILRIQQVVRGDSAAYFCASSGTGQANYGYTFGSGTRLTVV.

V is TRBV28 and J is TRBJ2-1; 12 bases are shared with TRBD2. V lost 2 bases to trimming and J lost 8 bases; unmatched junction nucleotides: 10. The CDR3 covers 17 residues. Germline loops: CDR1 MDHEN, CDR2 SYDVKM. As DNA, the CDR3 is TGTGCCAGCAGTTTACCCCTGCTAGCGGGAGGGCGGTATGAGCAGTTCTTC. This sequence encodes CASSLPLLAGGRYEQFF.

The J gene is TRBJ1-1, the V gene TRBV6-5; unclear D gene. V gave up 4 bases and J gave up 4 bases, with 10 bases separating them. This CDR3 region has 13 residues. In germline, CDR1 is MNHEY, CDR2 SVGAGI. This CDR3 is CASSSREPTEAFF. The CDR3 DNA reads TGTGCCAGCAGTTCCCGGGAACCCACTGAAGCTTTCTTT.

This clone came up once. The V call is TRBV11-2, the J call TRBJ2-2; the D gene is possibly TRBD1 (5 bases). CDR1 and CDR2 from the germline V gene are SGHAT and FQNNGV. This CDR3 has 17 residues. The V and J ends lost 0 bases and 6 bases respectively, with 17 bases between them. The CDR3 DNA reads TGTGCCAGCAGCTTAGATCAGGGCACCTTACGGGCCGGGGAGCTGTTTTTT. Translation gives CASSLDQGTLRAGELFF.

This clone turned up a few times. The CDR3 spells CASSVGPDNEQFF. CDR3 nucleotide sequence: TGTGCCAGCAGCGTAGGGCCCGACAATGAGCAGTTCTTC. This chain links TRBV9 with TRBJ2-1, with unresolved D. The CDR3 has 13 residues. Germline lookup yields CDR1 SGDLS and CDR2 YYNGEE. Trimming removed 0 bases at V and 5 bases at J, with 6 bases between.

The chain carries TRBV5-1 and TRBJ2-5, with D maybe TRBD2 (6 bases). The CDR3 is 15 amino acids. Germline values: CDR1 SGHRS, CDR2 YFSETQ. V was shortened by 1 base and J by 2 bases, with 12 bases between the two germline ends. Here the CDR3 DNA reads TGCGCCAGCAGCTTGACCTCTGCGGGGCAAGAGACCCAGTACTTC. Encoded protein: CASSLTSAGQETQYF.

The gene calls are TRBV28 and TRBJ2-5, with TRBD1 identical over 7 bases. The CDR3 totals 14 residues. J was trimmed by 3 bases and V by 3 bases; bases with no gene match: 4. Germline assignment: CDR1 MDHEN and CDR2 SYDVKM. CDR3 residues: CASSFVDREETQYF. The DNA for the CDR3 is TGTGCCAGCAGTTTCGTCGACAGGGAAGAGACCCAGTACTTC.

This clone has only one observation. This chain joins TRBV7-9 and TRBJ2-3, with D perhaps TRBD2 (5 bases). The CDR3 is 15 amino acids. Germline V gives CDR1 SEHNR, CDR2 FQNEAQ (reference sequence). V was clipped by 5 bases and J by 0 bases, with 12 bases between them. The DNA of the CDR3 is TGTGCCAGCAGCCCCGGCCAGCGGAGCACAGATACGCAGTATTTT. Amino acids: CASSPGQRSTDTQYF.

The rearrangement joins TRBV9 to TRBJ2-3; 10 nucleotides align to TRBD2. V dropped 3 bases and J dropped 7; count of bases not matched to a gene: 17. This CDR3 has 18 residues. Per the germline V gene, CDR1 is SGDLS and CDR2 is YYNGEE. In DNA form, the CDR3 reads TGTGCCAGCAGCGGCTCGCGCGTGGGTAGCGGGGGGCGAAATACGCAGTATTTT. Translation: CASSGSRVGSGGRNTQYF. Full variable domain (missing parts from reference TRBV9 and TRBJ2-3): DSGVTQTPKHLITATGQRVTLRCSPRSGDLSVYWYQQSLDQGLQFLIQYYNGEERAKGNILERFSAQQFPDLHSELNLSSLELGDSALYFCASSGSRVGSGGRNTQYFGPGTRLTVL.

The CDR3 loop reads CASSLGTGGFYEQYF. Here the CDR3 DNA reads TGCGCCAGCAGCTTGGGGACAGGGGGTTTCTACGAGCAGTACTTC. The gene calls are TRBV5-1 and TRBJ2-7, with 10 nucleotides matching TRBD1. Germline lookup yields CDR1 SGHRS and CDR2 YFSETQ. V shed 0 bases, J shed 3 bases, and the junction held 3 bases outside the gene matches. This CDR3 comprises 15 residues.

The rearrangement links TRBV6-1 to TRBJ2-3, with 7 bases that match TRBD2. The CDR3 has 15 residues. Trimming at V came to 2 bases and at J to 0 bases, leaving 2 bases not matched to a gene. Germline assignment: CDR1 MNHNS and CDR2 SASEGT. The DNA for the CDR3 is TGTGCCAGCAGTGAATTTAGCGGGAGCACAGATACGCAGTATTTT. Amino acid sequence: CASSEFSGSTDTQYF.

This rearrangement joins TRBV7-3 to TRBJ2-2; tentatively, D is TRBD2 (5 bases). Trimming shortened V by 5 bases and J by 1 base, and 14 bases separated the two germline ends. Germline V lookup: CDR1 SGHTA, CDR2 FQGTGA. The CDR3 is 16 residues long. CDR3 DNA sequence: TGTGCCAGCAGCCCCTTCCCGGCGGGGAACACCGGGGAGCTGTTTTTT. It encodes CASSPFPAGNTGELFF.

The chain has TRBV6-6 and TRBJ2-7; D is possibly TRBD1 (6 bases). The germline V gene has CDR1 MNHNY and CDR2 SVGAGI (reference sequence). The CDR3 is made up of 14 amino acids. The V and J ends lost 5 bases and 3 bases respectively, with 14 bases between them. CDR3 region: CASSRNADSYEQYF. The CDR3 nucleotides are TGTGCCAGCAGTAGAAACGCGGACAGCTACGAGCAGTACTTC.

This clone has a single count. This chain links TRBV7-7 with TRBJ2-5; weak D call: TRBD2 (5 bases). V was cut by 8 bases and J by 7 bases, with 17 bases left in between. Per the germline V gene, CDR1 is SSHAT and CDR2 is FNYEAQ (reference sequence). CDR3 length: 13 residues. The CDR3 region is CASSRESVGTQYF. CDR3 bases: TGTGCCAGCTCCCGGGAATCGGTAGGGACCCAGTACTTC.

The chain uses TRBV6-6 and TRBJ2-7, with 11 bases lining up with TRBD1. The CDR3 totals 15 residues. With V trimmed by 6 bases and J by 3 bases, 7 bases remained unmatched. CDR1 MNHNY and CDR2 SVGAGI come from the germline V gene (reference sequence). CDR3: CASRKPGQGGYEQYF. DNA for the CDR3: TGTGCCAGCAGGAAACCGGGACAGGGGGGCTACGAGCAGTACTTC.

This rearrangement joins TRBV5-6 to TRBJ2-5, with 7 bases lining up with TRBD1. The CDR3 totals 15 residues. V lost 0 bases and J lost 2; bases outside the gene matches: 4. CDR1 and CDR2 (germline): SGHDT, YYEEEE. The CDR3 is CASSLDLTGQETQYF. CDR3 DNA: TGTGCCAGCAGCTTGGACCTGACAGGGCAAGAGACCCAGTACTTC.

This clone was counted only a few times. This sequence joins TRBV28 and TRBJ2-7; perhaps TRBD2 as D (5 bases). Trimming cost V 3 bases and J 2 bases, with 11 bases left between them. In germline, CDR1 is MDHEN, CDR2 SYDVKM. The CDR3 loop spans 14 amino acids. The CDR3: CASSLEYGAYEQYF. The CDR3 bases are TGTGCCAGCAGTTTGGAGTACGGGGCCTACGAGCAGTACTTC. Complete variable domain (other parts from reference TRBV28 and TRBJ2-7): DVKVTQSSRYLVKRTGEKVFLECVQDMDHENMFWYRQDPGLGLRLIYFSYDVKMKEKGDIPEGYSVSREKKERFSLILESASTNQTSMYLCASSLEYGAYEQYFGPGTRLTVT.

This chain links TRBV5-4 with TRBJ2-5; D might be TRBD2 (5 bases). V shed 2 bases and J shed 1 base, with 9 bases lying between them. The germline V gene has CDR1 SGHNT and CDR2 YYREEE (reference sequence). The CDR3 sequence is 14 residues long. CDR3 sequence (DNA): TGTGCCAGCAGCTTCGGAAGCGGCCAAGAGACCCAGTACTTC. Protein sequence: CASSFGSGQETQYF.

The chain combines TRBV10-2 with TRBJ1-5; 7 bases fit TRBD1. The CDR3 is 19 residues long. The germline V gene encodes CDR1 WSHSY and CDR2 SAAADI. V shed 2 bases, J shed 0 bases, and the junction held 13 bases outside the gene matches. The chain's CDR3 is CASSEKRGGLRLSNQPQHF. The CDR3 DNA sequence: TGCGCCAGCAGTGAGAAGAGAGGGGGCTTGCGACTTAGCAATCAGCCCCAGCATTTT.

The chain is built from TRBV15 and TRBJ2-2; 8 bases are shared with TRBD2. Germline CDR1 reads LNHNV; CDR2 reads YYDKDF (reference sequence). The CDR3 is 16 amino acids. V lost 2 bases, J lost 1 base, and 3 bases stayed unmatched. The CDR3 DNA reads TGTGCCACCAGCAGATTAAGCGGGGGGAACACCGGGGAGCTGTTTTTT. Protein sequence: CATSRLSGGNTGELFF.

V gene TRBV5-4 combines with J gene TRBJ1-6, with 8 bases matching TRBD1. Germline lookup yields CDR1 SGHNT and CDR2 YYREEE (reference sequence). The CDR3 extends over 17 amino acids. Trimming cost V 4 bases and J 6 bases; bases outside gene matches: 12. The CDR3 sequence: CASSTPGQGRGNSPLHF. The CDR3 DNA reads TGTGCCAGCAGCACCCCCGGACAGGGAAGGGGTAATTCACCCCTCCACTTT.

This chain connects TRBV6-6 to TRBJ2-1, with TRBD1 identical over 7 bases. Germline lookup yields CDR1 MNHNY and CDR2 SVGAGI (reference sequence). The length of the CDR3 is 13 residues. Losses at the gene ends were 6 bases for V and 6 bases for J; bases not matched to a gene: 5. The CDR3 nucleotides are TGTGCCAGCAGCTACGACAGGGTCAATGAGCAGTTCTTC. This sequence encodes CASSYDRVNEQFF.